This T cell receptor (beta chain) was observed in a study of cytomegalovirus exposure and HLA in healthy donors. Study information: The study's early data release held around 85 million unique TCRs from HLA-typed donors.

This CDR3 is built from 14 residues. With 5 bases clipped from V and 0 bases from J, the junction kept 1 base outside the gene matches. Per the germline V gene, CDR1 is MNHEY and CDR2 is SMNVEV (reference sequence). Amplification used 60 Vbeta primers and 13 Jbeta primers. Libraries were prepared by immunoSEQ multiplex PCR; TCRdb keeps only in-frame clonotypes and omits some of them. Here the sample spans about 190,000 clones, about 84% being singletons. General study points: Cytomegalovirus status, reportedly, was diagnosed with high specificity and sensitivity by the classifier.

Remarks on this clone: Its specificity is unknown.

This clonotype was sampled from a man aged 50-60 years in good health and CMV-seronegative. This chain connects TRBV27 to TRBJ2-4; 7 nucleotides align to TRBD1. Source material: PBMCs. The CDR3 DNA reads as TGTGCCAGCAGTGGACAGGTAGCCAAAAACATTCAGTACTTC. Translated: CASSGQVAKNIQYF.